A single sample is the source of the 9 T cell receptor beta chains below, sequenced in a study of blood T cell repertoires in COVID-19. The assay was immunoSEQ multiplex PCR, and TCRdb's table has in-frame clones only and misses some. The sample holds hundreds of thousands of clones, over 75% seen once. The sample comprised PBMCs or T cells enriched from blood (not recorded which). The receptors derive from a woman in her twenties or thirties who had recovered from COVID-19.

This clone has just one count. V gene TRBV5-1 combines with J gene TRBJ2-7; tentative D call: TRBD2 (7 bases). The CDR3 is 14 amino acids. Germline-derived CDR1 and CDR2 are SGHRS and YFSETQ. V was trimmed by 2 bases and J by 4 bases, leaving 13 bases between them. In DNA, the CDR3 is TGCGCCAGCAGCTTATCGGGGGGCTTTTACGAGCAGTACTTC. Translated: CASSLSGGFYEQYF.

In this sample, this clone turned up once. This chain connects TRBV18 to TRBJ1-2; possibly TRBD1 for D (5 bases). Germline CDR1 is KGHSH and CDR2 is LQKENI. The CDR3 sequence is 18 residues long. V was cut by 1 base and J by 4 bases, with 22 bases left in between. CDR3 amino acids: CASSPRSPGTSPIYGYTF. DNA for the CDR3: TGTGCCAGCTCACCACGATCGCCAGGGACTTCCCCCATCTATGGCTACACCTTC.

This chain links TRBV7-8 with TRBJ1-3; 12 nucleotides agree with TRBD1. The CDR3 is 16 residues long. The V segment lost 3 bases and the J segment 4 bases; nucleotides outside the gene matches: 4. The germline V gene encodes CDR1 SGHVS and CDR2 FQNEAQ. CDR3 nucleotide sequence: TGTGCCAGCAGCTTCGGGACAGGGGGCTCCGGAAACACCATATATTTT. Amino acid sequence: CASSFGTGGSGNTIYF. Full variable domain (outside the CDR3, taken from reference TRBV7-8 and TRBJ1-3): GAGVSQSPRYKVAKRGQDVALRCDPISGHVSLFWYQQALGQGPEFLTYFQNEAQLDKSGLPSDRFFAERPEGSVSTLKIQRTQQEDSAVYLCASSFGTGGSGNTIYFGEGSWLTVV.

J is TRBJ2-2 and V is TRBV3-1 (or the pseudogene TRBV3-2); TRBD1 aligns across 10 bases. The length of the CDR3 is 17 residues. CDR1 LGHDT and CDR2 YNNKEL come from the germline V gene (reference sequence). V shed 3 bases and J 6 bases; nucleotides not matched to a gene: 10. CDR3 bases: TGTGCCAGCAGCCAGGCGAGGGGACAGGGGTGGGCCGGGGAGCTGTTTTTT. Translating it yields CASSQARGQGWAGELFF.

This rearrangement joins TRBV7-9 to TRBJ1-1; no firm D call. Germline V gene lookup returns CDR1 SEHNR and CDR2 FQNEAQ (reference sequence). The CDR3 is 13 residues long. Deletions cut 5 bases from V and 4 bases from J, with 11 bases between. CDR3 region: CASSTSGVTEAFF. Written as DNA, the CDR3 is TGTGCCAGCAGCACTTCCGGGGTCACTGAAGCTTTCTTT. The entire variable domain, with the rest obtained from reference TRBV7-9 and TRBJ1-1, is as follows: DTGVSQNPRHKITKRGQNVTFRCDPISEHNRLYWYRQTLGQGPEFLTYFQNEAQLEKSRLLSDRFSAERPKGSFSTLEIQRTEQGDSAMYLCASSTSGVTEAFFGQGTRLTVV.

The chain employs TRBV29-1 and TRBJ2-3; D is perhaps TRBD2 (6 bases). V was clipped by 1 base and J by 1 base, with 12 bases between them. The length of the CDR3 is 15 residues. Per germline, CDR1 SQVTM and CDR2 ANQGSEA. CDR3 region: CSVEGWGLGTDTQYF. CDR3 coding DNA: TGCAGCGTTGAAGGTTGGGGACTCGGCACAGATACGCAGTATTTT.

In this sample, this clone turned up once. The J gene is TRBJ1-6, the V gene TRBV5-1, with TRBD1 identical over 8 bases. The CDR3 totals 15 residues. Germline trimming cut 4 bases from V and 7 bases from J; bases unmatched to any gene: 7. Germline V gives CDR1 SGHRS, CDR2 YFSETQ. The CDR3 bases are TGCGCCAGCAGCGGAGGGACAGGAGCAAATTCACCCCTCCACTTT. The encoded protein is CASSGGTGANSPLHF.

The chain employs TRBV18 and TRBJ1-4; the D is unclear. In germline, CDR1 is KGHSH, CDR2 LQKENI. This CDR3 is 18 amino acids long. Between the trimmed V and J ends, which lost 1 base and 8 bases, there was a span of 23 bases. Here the CDR3 DNA reads TGTGCCAGCTCACCACTATATTCGGTCGCGGGGATCGAGGAAAAACTGTTTTTT. It encodes CASSPLYSVAGIEEKLFF.

V usage is TRBV2 and J usage is TRBJ2-5; 7 positions match TRBD2. Germline CDR1 is SNHLY and CDR2 is FYNNEI. The CDR3 length is 14 residues. After removal of 6 bases from V and 5 bases from J, the junction contained 9 bases not matched to a gene. CDR3 nucleotide sequence: TGTGCCAGCAGCACCGGGACTATGACGGAGACCCAGTACTTC. Amino acids: CASSTGTMTETQYF. Drawing the rest from reference TRBV2 and TRBJ2-5, the complete variable domain is EPEVTQTPSHQVTQMGQEVILRCVPISNHLYFYWYRQILGQKVEFLVSFYNNEISEKSEIFDDQFSVERPDGSNFTLKIRSTKLEDSAMYFCASSTGTMTETQYFGPGTRLLVL.